The T cell receptor beta chain under discussion was sequenced for a study of radiotherapy plus CTLA-4 blockade in lung cancer. Study-level information: Objective responses were documented in 15% to 20% of patients, with disease control in around 31%. Whole-study results and caveats: Best predicting response, reportedly, were early blood T cell clone dynamics, with interferon-beta. TCR clones from tumors expanded in blood after radiotherapy plus ipilimumab.

Germline values: CDR1 SEHNR, CDR2 FQNEAQ (reference sequence). V shed 3 bases and J shed 5 bases, with 8 bases lying between them. The CDR3 totals 12 residues. The protocol was immunoSEQ multiplex PCR, while the TCRdb copy is restricted to in-frame clones and leaves out a portion. This repertoire shows more than 90,000 clones, roughly 80% found once; its top ten account for about 3.5%. A word on this clone: The antigen remains undetermined.

CTLA-4 blockade with ipilimumab, together with focal radiation, was given to patients with chemo-refractory metastatic non-small-cell lung cancer. V and J are TRBV7-9 and TRBJ2-7; D remains ambiguous. The sequencing used peripheral blood, collected from a patient treated with radiotherapy plus ipilimumab. This sequence was found in a human donor with non-small cell lung cancer that progressed on radiotherapy plus ipilimumab. Some clones in this sample may be carry-over from other donors' samples. The CDR3 loop is CASSFIVDEQYF. As DNA, the CDR3 is TGTGCCAGCAGCTTTATCGTGGACGAGCAGTACTTC.